This T cell receptor (beta chain) was sequenced for a study of blood T cell repertoires in COVID-19. Participants' own reports of clinical history determined their cohort assignment. Source study methods: Amplifying reference gene primers gave estimates of nucleated cell counts. Sequencing was performed with immunoSEQ multiplex PCR; in TCRdb, only in-frame clones are kept and a portion is missing. V, J and clone size are those of that table, while D and trimming were read from the DNA. Of under 300,000 clones in the sample, roughly 87% are singletons; the top ten hold 1%. This CDR3 region has 15 residues. V was shortened by 4 bases and J by 12 bases, with 19 bases between the two germline ends. From germline, CDR1 is MNHEY and CDR2 SVGAGI.

Sequencing used PBMCs or T cells enriched from blood (not recorded which). This TCR came from a woman in her twenties or thirties who had recovered from COVID-19. The V and J genes are TRBV6-5 and TRBJ1-6; perhaps TRBD1 as D (5 bases). The CDR3 DNA reads as TGTGCCAGCAGTTTGGGGGGACCCCCGGAAATACCCCTCCACTTT. It codes for CASSLGGPPEIPLHF.